A selection of T cell receptor beta chains follows, all from one sample in a study of cytomegalovirus exposure and HLA in healthy donors. The repertoire was sequenced with immunoSEQ multiplex PCR; TCRdb's copy has only in-frame clones and lacks some. The sample includes over 90,000 clones, less than 90% seen only once; the top ten take 2% to 3%. The sequencing input was PBMCs. The receptor source for this set is a man aged 35-49 years in good health and CMV-seronegative. Each CDR3 is given with its conserved first and last residue. Each record gives: J gene, V gene, clone size, D gene, CDR3 protein, CDR3 DNA. D genes are given only for firm matches. Where a row states a size, it is once, few, many or the class of an expanded clone; other rows omit it.

TRBJ2-7 | TRBV7-2 | . | . | CASSLGLQFSYEQYF | TGTGCCAGCAGCTTAGGGTTACAGTTCTCCTACGAGCAGTACTTC
TRBJ2-5 | TRBV5-1 | few | . | CASSLSGGETQYF | TGCGCCAGCAGCTTGTCTGGGGGGGAGACCCAGTACTTC
TRBJ1-4 | TRBV9 | few | TRBD1 | CASSVLDRGPKLFF | TGTGCCAGCAGCGTCCTGGACAGGGGCCCAAAACTGTTTTTT
TRBJ2-2 | TRBV5-1 | . | TRBD2 | CASSEIAGANTGELFF | TGCGCCAGCAGTGAGATAGCGGGGGCGAACACCGGGGAGCTGTTTTTT
TRBJ1-5 | TRBV5-6 | few | . | CASSLFSYSNQPQHF | TGTGCCAGCAGCTTGTTTAGCTATAGCAATCAGCCCCAGCATTTT
TRBJ1-1 | TRBV5-5 | . | . | CASSFVSPPFSEAFF | TGTGCCAGCAGCTTCGTGAGCCCTCCTTTTTCGGAAGCTTTCTTT
TRBJ2-5 | TRBV9 | few | . | CASSVDGRVGQETQYF | TGTGCCAGCAGCGTAGATGGCAGGGTTGGTCAAGAGACCCAGTACTTC
TRBJ2-5 | TRBV18 | . | TRBD1 | CASSAGTDTQETQYF | TGTGCCAGCTCCGCCGGGACAGATACTCAAGAGACCCAGTACTTC
TRBJ2-1 | TRBV4-3 | once | . | CASSQVTVGVEQFF | TGCGCCAGCAGCCAAGTCACGGTTGGTGTTGAGCAGTTCTTC
TRBJ2-7 | TRBV6-5 | . | . | CASSRNTGYEQYF | TGTGCCAGCAGTCGGAACACGGGGTACGAGCAGTACTTC
TRBJ1-2 | TRBV27 | few | TRBD1 | CASSLTGASEYGYTF | TGTGCCAGCAGTTTAACAGGGGCCTCGGAGTATGGCTACACCTTC
TRBJ2-5 | TRBV5-1 | . | . | CASSFTAKETQYF | TGCGCCAGCAGCTTTACAGCAAAAGAGACCCAGTACTTC
TRBJ2-1 | TRBV4-1 | . | TRBD2 | CASSPTSGLDNEQFF | TGCGCCAGCAGCCCTACTAGCGGGTTGGACAATGAGCAGTTCTTC
TRBJ2-3 | TRBV4-3 | . | TRBD2 | CASSASTGGSTDTQYF | TGCGCCAGCAGCGCATCGACGGGGGGGAGCACAGATACGCAGTATTTT
TRBJ1-2 | TRBV7-3 | . | TRBD1 | CSSSLTGQGELDGYTF | TGTTCCAGCAGCTTAACGGGGCAGGGGGAGTTGGATGGCTACACCTTC
TRBJ1-3 | TRBV6-5 | few | . | CASSYSGLEVNTIYF | TGTGCCAGCAGTTACTCAGGGTTGGAGGTAAACACCATATATTTT
TRBJ1-5 | TRBV12-1 | once | . | CASSFALGQGNGRYQPQHF | TGTGCCAGCAGCTTTGCGCTGGGTCAGGGAAACGGTCGGTATCAGCCCCAGCATTTT
TRBJ2-5 | TRBV30 | . | . | CAWSPYRGETQYF | TGTGCCTGGAGCCCTTATCGGGGAGAGACCCAGTACTTC
TRBJ2-3 | TRBV27 | . | . | CASSLWSGDPQYF | TGTGCCAGCAGTTTATGGTCGGGGGATCCGCAGTATTTT
TRBJ2-5 | TRBV10-3 | . | TRBD2 | CATLAGGTETQYF | TGTGCCACCTTAGCGGGGGGGACAGAGACCCAGTACTTC
TRBJ1-5 | TRBV21-1 | . | . | CASSSHRQGLLSNQPQHF | TGTGCCAGCAGCTCCCACCGACAGGGATTACTTAGCAATCAGCCCCAGCATTTT
TRBJ2-6 | TRBV5-1 | . | TRBD1 | CASSFLGRQGLTRSSGANVLTF | TGCGCCAGCAGCTTTTTGGGTCGACAGGGCCTTACTCGAAGCTCTGGGGCCAACGTCCTGACTTTC
TRBJ2-3 | TRBV30 | . | . | CAWTEGYTDTQYF | TGTGCCTGGACGGAGGGGTACACAGATACGCAGTATTTT
TRBJ2-5 | TRBV7-2 | . | TRBD2 | CASSGRGAGGKETQYF | TGTGCCAGCAGCGGTAGAGGTGCGGGGGGCAAGGAGACCCAGTACTTC
TRBJ2-3 | TRBV7-9 | . | . | CASSSLSDTQYF | TGTGCCAGCAGCTCACTATCGGATACGCAGTATTTT
TRBJ2-3 | TRBV4-1 | . | . | CASSQVLGDSSTDTQYF | TGCGCCAGCAGCCAAGTGTTAGGGGACTCTAGCACAGATACGCAGTATTTT
TRBJ2-3 | TRBV2 | . | TRBD2 | CASSERTSVGTDTQYF | TGTGCCAGCAGTGAACGGACTAGCGTGGGGACAGATACGCAGTATTTT
TRBJ2-7 | TRBV29-1 | . | . | CSVPSGDTYEQYF | TGCAGCGTCCCTTCGGGGGATACCTACGAGCAGTACTTC
TRBJ2-5 | TRBV18 | . | . | CASSPSLKEETQYF | TGTGCCAGCTCACCGTCTCTAAAAGAAGAGACCCAGTACTTC
TRBJ2-6 | TRBV7-3 | . | . | CASSHDSSGANVLTF | TGTGCCAGCAGTCACGACAGCTCTGGGGCCAACGTCCTGACTTTC
TRBJ1-1 | TRBV27 | . | TRBD1 | CASRNQHRGLNTEAFF | TGTGCCAGCAGGAACCAACACAGGGGGTTGAACACTGAAGCTTTCTTT
TRBJ2-5 | TRBV7-2 | . | . | CASSPLPFLQETQYF | TGTGCCAGCAGCCCACTCCCCTTCCTACAAGAGACCCAGTACTTC
TRBJ1-1 | TRBV5-1 | . | . | CASSLSMACGAFF | TGCGCCAGCAGCTTGTCCATGGCTTGTGGAGCTTTCTTT
TRBJ1-2 | TRBV4-1 | . | . | CASSQGAGRGNGYTF | TGCGCCAGCAGCCAAGGGGCAGGACGGGGTAATGGCTACACCTTC
TRBJ2-4 | TRBV5-4 | few | TRBD1 | CASSRQGAYNGIQYF | TGTGCCAGCAGCAGACAGGGGGCGTATAACGGCATTCAGTACTTC
TRBJ1-2 | TRBV15 | . | . | CATSRDQGRLYGYTF | TGTGCCACCAGCAGAGATCAGGGGCGGCTATATGGCTACACCTTC
TRBJ1-1 | TRBV5-4 | once | TRBD1 | CASSPETGGRTEAFF | TGTGCCAGCAGCCCGGAGACAGGGGGAAGAACTGAAGCTTTCTTT
TRBJ2-1 | TRBV11-3 | . | TRBD2 | CASSLRGGANYNEQFF | TGTGCCAGCAGCTTACGCGGGGGGGCCAATTACAATGAGCAGTTCTTC
TRBJ2-7 | TRBV6-5 | . | . | CASSPPGAGATEQYF | TGTGCCAGCAGTCCCCCGGGGGCGGGAGCCACCGAGCAGTACTTC
TRBJ1-1 | TRBV28 | . | . | CASTLGEGVYLQAFF | TGTGCCAGCACCCTAGGGGAGGGGGTGTATTTGCAAGCTTTCTTT
TRBJ1-2 | TRBV7-9 | once | TRBD1 | CASSLEDRDGYTF | TGTGCCAGCAGCCTTGAGGACAGGGATGGCTACACCTTC
TRBJ1-1 | TRBV6-6 | . | . | CASSYRPGAEAFF | TGTGCCAGCAGTTACCGTCCAGGTGCTGAAGCTTTCTTT
TRBJ2-1 | TRBV18 | . | TRBD2 | CASSPVGGGAEQFF | TGTGCCAGCTCACCGGTTGGCGGGGGGGCGGAGCAGTTCTTC
TRBJ2-7 | TRBV18 | . | . | CASSPRDISYEQYF | TGTGCCAGCTCACCCCGGGACATCTCCTACGAGCAGTACTTC
TRBJ2-2 | TRBV5-4 | . | TRBD2 | CASSLDSSGGASNTGELFF | TGTGCCAGCAGCTTGGACTCTAGCGGGGGGGCCTCGAACACCGGGGAGCTGTTTTTT
TRBJ2-2 | TRBV5-1 | . | . | CASSLGVQGNTGELFF | TGCGCCAGCAGCTTGGGGGTTCAGGGGAACACCGGGGAGCTGTTTTTT
TRBJ2-7 | TRBV10-1 | once | . | CASSMDTNLYEQYF | TGCGCCAGCAGTATGGACACCAACCTCTACGAGCAGTACTTC
TRBJ2-3 | TRBV5-4 | . | TRBD1 | CASSSPQGPDTQYF | TGTGCCAGCAGCTCACCACAGGGGCCAGATACGCAGTATTTT
TRBJ1-3 | TRBV18 | . | TRBD1 | CASSPPGQVISGNTIYF | TGTGCCAGCTCACCACCCGGACAGGTTATCTCTGGAAACACCATATATTTT
TRBJ1-4 | TRBV4-3 | . | . | CASSQLIATNEKLFF | TGCGCCAGCAGCCAACTCATAGCAACTAATGAAAAACTGTTTTTT
TRBJ2-7 | TRBV6-4 | . | TRBD1 | CASSVGQGSYEQYF | TGTGCCAGCAGTGTGGGACAGGGCTCCTACGAGCAGTACTTC
TRBJ2-7 | TRBV13 | . | TRBD1 | CASSFGTVHYEQYF | TGTGCCAGCAGCTTCGGGACAGTACACTACGAGCAGTACTTC